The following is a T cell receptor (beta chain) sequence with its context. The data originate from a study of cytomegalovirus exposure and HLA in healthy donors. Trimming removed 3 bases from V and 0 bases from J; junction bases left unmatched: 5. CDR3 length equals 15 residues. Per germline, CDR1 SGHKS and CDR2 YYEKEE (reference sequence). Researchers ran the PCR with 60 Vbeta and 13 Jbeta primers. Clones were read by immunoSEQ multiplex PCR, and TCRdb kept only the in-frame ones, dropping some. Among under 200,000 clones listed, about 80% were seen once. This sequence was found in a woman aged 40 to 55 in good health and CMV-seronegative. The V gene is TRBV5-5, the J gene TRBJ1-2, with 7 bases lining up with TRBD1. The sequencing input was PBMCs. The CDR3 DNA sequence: TGTGCCAGCAGCTCCCCGGACAGGACTAACTATGGCTACACCTTC. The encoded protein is CASSSPDRTNYGYTF.